The rows below give T cell receptor beta chains drawn from one sample of a study of T cells in Graves' hyperthyroidism and ophthalmopathy. TCRdb re-called the multiplex PCR reads with MiXCR, one entry per CDR3 protein. The data contain almost 500,000 distinct CDR3 sequences, approximately 22% of them singletons. The sequenced sample consisted of blood. These receptors were collected from a woman between 70 and 85 years old with Graves' ophthalmopathy. The CDR3 runs from the conserved cysteine through the conserved F or W. D genes are given only for firm matches. Not every row has a clone size; where given, it reads once, few, many or a size class.

NA	NA	TRBV9	TRBJ1-2	TGTGCCAGCAGCGTAGACCCAGTTCAGAACTATGGCTACACCTTC	CASSVDPVQNYGYTF
NA	NA	TRBV20-1	TRBJ1-5	TGCAGTGCGCCAAACCAGGGGACCAGCAATCAGCCCCAGCATTTT	CSAPNQGTSNQPQHF
NA	few	TRBV9	TRBJ2-1	TGTGCCAGCAGCGTAGGGACCAATACCTACAATGAGCAGTTCTTC	CASSVGTNTYNEQFF
TRBD2	NA	TRBV7-2	TRBJ2-5	TGTGCCAGCAGCCCAATGAGGGGTAGACTAGCGGGGTACCAAGAGACCCAGTACTTC	CASSPMRGRLAGYQETQYF
NA	NA	TRBV25-1	TRBJ1-5	TGTGCCAGCAGCGAGGCGGGGGGCGGCAATCAGCCCCAGCATTTT	CASSEAGGGNQPQHF
NA	NA	TRBV9	TRBJ2-3	TGTGCCAGCAGCCCGGGCGGACGCACAGATACGCAGTATTTT	CASSPGGRTDTQYF
NA	NA	TRBV20-1	TRBJ2-7	TGCAGTGCAACGCCCAGGGACGGATTATACGAGCAGTACTTC	CSATPRDGLYEQYF
TRBD1	few	TRBV5-1	TRBJ1-2	TGCGCCAGCAGCTTGGCGGCAGAGGGGGCCTATGGCTACACCTTC	CASSLAAEGAYGYTF
NA	NA	TRBV20-1	TRBJ2-1	TGCAGTGCTGCGGGCCGAATCCATGATGAGCAGTTCTTC	CSAAGRIHDEQFF
NA	many	TRBV20-1	TRBJ2-5	TGCAGTGCTAGAGATCCCAGGGTTCGGACCCAGTACTTC	CSARDPRVRTQYF
NA	NA	TRBV5-1	TRBJ2-1	TGCGCTAGCAGCTTGGTGGGGGACACGTTCTACAATGAGCAGTTCTTC	CASSLVGDTFYNEQFF
NA	NA	TRBV7-6	TRBJ2-3	TGTGCCAGCAGCTTAACCAGCGTTAGCACAGATACGCAGTATTTT	CASSLTSVSTDTQYF
NA	NA	TRBV20-1	TRBJ1-4	TGCAGTGCTAGAGCCGGAAATGAAAAACTGTTTTTT	CSARAGNEKLFF
NA	many	TRBV6-1	TRBJ1-2	TGTGCCAGCAGTGAAGGTTTCGGCCTTAACTATGGCTACACCTTC	CASSEGFGLNYGYTF
NA	NA	TRBV30	TRBJ1-2	TGTGCCTGGAGGAACCGGTTGGAAGGCTACACCTTC	CAWRNRLEGYTF
TRBD2	NA	TRBV4-2	TRBJ2-7	TGTGCCAGCAGCCAAGGGCTAGCGGGCGAGCAGTACTTC	CASSQGLAGEQYF
NA	few	TRBV12-3/TRBV12-4	TRBJ1-6	TGTGCCAGCAGTTTAAATAGGTCACCCCTCCACTTT	CASSLNRSPLHF
TRBD1	NA	TRBV20-1	TRBJ1-2	TGCAGTGCTAGAAAGGCAGGGGGTGGCTACACCTTC	CSARKAGGGYTF
NA	few	TRBV11-2	TRBJ1-1	TGTGCCAGCAGCTTAAGAACGGTCCGGGGGGCGAACACTGAAGCTTTCTTT	CASSLRTVRGANTEAFF
NA	few	TRBV12-5	TRBJ2-5	TGTGCTAGTGGTTCCCTACAGGGAGGGACCCAGTACTTC	CASGSLQGGTQYF
NA	NA	TRBV5-4	TRBJ1-1	TGTGCCAGCAGCCCTCGGGGGGGGGGATGGAGAGTGGGTGAAGCTTTCTTT	CASSPRGGGWRVGEAFF
NA	many	TRBV12-3/TRBV12-4	TRBJ2-5	TGTGCCAGCAGTCCCACTACGGAGGAGACCCAGTACTTC	CASSPTTEETQYF
TRBD2	few	TRBV18	TRBJ2-7	TGTGCCAGCTCACCAGCGGGAGGGCCTTTGGAGCAGTACTTC	CASSPAGGPLEQYF
TRBD1	many	TRBV3-1	TRBJ1-1	TGTGCCAGCAGCCCTGGACAGGGGGCCCAAGCTTTCTTT	CASSPGQGAQAFF
TRBD2	few	TRBV6-1	TRBJ2-7	TGTGCCAGCAGTGAAGTGGGGGGGGACGACGAGCAGTACTTC	CASSEVGGDDEQYF
TRBD2	few	TRBV12-5	TRBJ2-3	TGTGCTAGTGGTTTGGTCAGGCTAGCGGGAGGGCCTAAGGCAGATACGCAGTATTTT	CASGLVRLAGGPKADTQYF
NA	many	TRBV2	TRBJ1-3	TGTGCCAGCACCGTCTCTGGAAACACCATATATTTT	CASTVSGNTIYF
NA	few	TRBV27	TRBJ1-6	TGTGCCAGCAGTTCACGCGGACAGTCGTCCTATAATTCACCCCTCCACTTT	CASSSRGQSSYNSPLHF
NA	NA	TRBV28	TRBJ1-2	TGTGCCAGCAGTTTATGGGGCCCCTATGGCTACACCTTC	CASSLWGPYGYTF
NA	few	TRBV2	TRBJ2-5	TGTGCCAGCAGTGGAGTCAGGGGAGAGACCCAGTACTTC	CASSGVRGETQYF
NA	NA	TRBV20-1	TRBJ2-1	TGCAGTGCTAGAGATCAGGGCGGGTCCCGCTACAATGAGCAGTTCTTC	CSARDQGGSRYNEQFF
TRBD2	NA	TRBV4-2	TRBJ2-5	TGTGCCAGCAGCCAAGCGGCGGGAGGGTCCCCCAAAGAGACCCAGTACTTC	CASSQAAGGSPKETQYF
TRBD1	few	TRBV29-1	TRBJ1-2	TGCAGCGTTGAGGTGAGGGGGCGAAAAGGCTACACCTTC	CSVEVRGRKGYTF
NA	NA	TRBV30	TRBJ1-2	TGTGCCTGGATAGGGAGCGTTTCCTATGGCTACACCTTC	CAWIGSVSYGYTF
NA	few	TRBV4-3	TRBJ2-7	TGCGCCAGCAGCCAAGGACAGTTCTCCTACGAGCAGTACTTC	CASSQGQFSYEQYF
NA	few	TRBV5-1	TRBJ2-7	TGCGCCAGCAGCGCAACTTCTAGCGTCGAGCAGTACTTC	CASSATSSVEQYF
NA	few	TRBV7-2	TRBJ1-1	TGTGCCAGCAGCTTAATGACGGGAGCTTTCTTT	CASSLMTGAFF
NA	once	TRBV5-6	TRBJ1-2	TGTGCCAGCAGCTTGGCGACAGGACACTATGGCTACACCTTC	CASSLATGHYGYTF
TRBD2	NA	TRBV25-1	TRBJ2-2	TGTGCCAGCAGTGAACCTAGCGGGAGGGCCTATACCGGGGAGCTGTTTTTT	CASSEPSGRAYTGELFF
TRBD1	many	TRBV20-1	TRBJ2-7	TGCAGTGCTAGAGATTCGGGACAGGGGGGCGGCGAGCAGTACTTC	CSARDSGQGGGEQYF
TRBD2	few	TRBV12-3/TRBV12-4	TRBJ2-5	TGTGCCAGCAGCATCCTAGCGGGAGGGCCTGAGACCCAGTACTTC	CASSILAGGPETQYF
TRBD2	NA	TRBV29-1	TRBJ2-3	TGCAGCGTTGCCCTCTTAGGACTAGCGGGAGAGGCAGATACGCAGTATTTT	CSVALLGLAGEADTQYF
NA	few	TRBV5-6	TRBJ2-5	TGTGCCAGCAGTTACTCGAGGGCGAGGTACAAAGAGACCCAGTACTTC	CASSYSRARYKETQYF